Detailed here is one T cell receptor (beta chain). Researchers ran immunoSEQ v3.0 at survey level. The assay was immunoSEQ multiplex PCR, and TCRdb's table has in-frame clones only and misses some. The table shows roughly 30,000 clones, with over 90% occurring only once. This record comes from a study of long-term antiretroviral therapy in people with HIV. The sample in question was unsorted PBMCs, obtained approximately 6.3 years after starting antiretroviral therapy. The clonotype was recovered from a middle-aged woman with HIV.

The CDR3: CASSWDSYEQYF. Here the CDR3 DNA reads TGTGCCAGCAGCTGGGACTCCTACGAGCAGTACTTC. The rearrangement links TRBV5-4 to TRBJ2-7, with D unclear. V lost 3 bases, J lost 0 bases, and 4 bases lay in between. Looked up from germline, CDR1 is SGHNT and CDR2 is YYREEE (reference sequence). This CDR3 has 12 residues.